These 20 T cell receptor beta chains were sequenced from one sample in a study of T cell changes during pregnancy in multiple sclerosis. Sequencing was performed with immunoSEQ multiplex PCR; in TCRdb, only in-frame clones are kept and a portion is missing. The table lists tens of thousands of clones, around nine tenths of them singletons. Sequencing used CD4+ T cells from peripheral blood mononuclear cells, obtained after pregnancy. Source of these receptors: a female donor in good health, enrolled as a control in a pregnancy study.

This chain uses TRBV5-1 with TRBJ2-7; 7 bases match TRBD1. Trimming at V came to 5 bases and at J to 7 bases, leaving 9 bases not matched to a gene. CDR3 length: 13 amino acids. Germline V gene data show CDR1 as SGHRS and CDR2 as YFSETQ. As DNA, the CDR3 is TGCGCCAGCAGGACAGGGCACTCTGGGGAGCAGTACTTC. Its translation: CASRTGHSGEQYF.

This clone was found a few times. The chain combines TRBV2 with TRBJ2-5, with a possible D match to TRBD2 (6 bases). Trimming removed 4 bases from V and 1 base from J, with 7 bases in between. Germline values: CDR1 SNHLY, CDR2 FYNNEI. The CDR3 has 13 amino acids. In nucleotides, the CDR3 is TGTGCCAGCAGTGGGGACTCCCAAGAGACCCAGTACTTC. It yields the protein CASSGDSQETQYF.

The chain combines TRBV7-2 with TRBJ1-1; D is ambiguous. V was pared by 1 base and J by 6 bases, with 12 bases between. The CDR3 is made up of 14 amino acids. Germline V gene data show CDR1 as SGHTA and CDR2 as FQGNSA. The CDR3 nucleotides are TGTGCCAGCAGCTTAGATGGCAGAATGCCTGAAGCTTTCTTT. It codes for CASSLDGRMPEAFF.

The gene calls are TRBV10-3 and TRBJ2-5; 8 nucleotides match TRBD2. Germline CDR1 reads ENHRY; CDR2 reads SYGVKD. CDR3 size: 15 residues. V lost 3 bases to trimming and J lost 4 bases; unmatched junction nucleotides: 7. For the CDR3, the DNA is TGTGCCATCAGTGAAACCAAACGGGGGGGAGAGACCCAGTACTTC. This translates into CAISETKRGGETQYF.

This rearrangement joins TRBV5-1 to TRBJ2-5; 10 nucleotides match TRBD2. The CDR3 has 15 amino acids. J lost 2 bases, V lost 4 bases, and 5 bases had no gene match. Germline V gene sequence: CDR1 SGHRS, CDR2 YFSETQ. The CDR3 spells CASSAGTSEQETQYF. As DNA, the CDR3 is TGCGCCAGCAGCGCCGGGACTAGCGAACAAGAGACCCAGTACTTC.

V and J are TRBV7-9 and TRBJ1-1; a weak D match, TRBD1 (5 bases). Germline V gene data show CDR1 as SEHNR and CDR2 as FQNEAQ (reference sequence). The germline V and J ends were trimmed by 7 bases and 1 base, with 16 bases remaining between them. There are 15 residues in the CDR3. CDR3 nucleotides: TGTGCCAGCACACCAATCGGGGGACCGAACACTGAAGCTTTCTTT. Its protein is CASTPIGGPNTEAFF.

The chain has TRBV6-1 and TRBJ2-2; TRBD2 matches at 13 bases. The trim removed 2 bases at V and 5 bases at J, leaving 5 bases unmatched. This CDR3 is 17 amino acids long. The germline V gene encodes CDR1 MNHNS and CDR2 SASEGT. CDR3 sequence reads: CASSETRLAGGTGELFF. The CDR3 nucleotides are TGTGCCAGCAGTGAAACGAGACTAGCGGGAGGAACCGGGGAGCTGTTTTTT.

The J gene is TRBJ2-2, the V gene TRBV10-3; maybe TRBD2 (5 bases). V shed 3 bases and J shed 4 bases, with 9 bases lying between them. This CDR3 comprises 14 residues. The germline gives CDR1 ENHRY, CDR2 SYGVKD. In nucleotides, the CDR3 is TGTGCCATCAGTGAACGGGAACTCACCGGGGAGCTGTTTTTT. Amino acids: CAISERELTGELFF.

The rearrangement joins TRBV15 to TRBJ2-3, with TRBD2 matching 9 bases. This CDR3 contains 18 residues. V lost 4 bases and J lost 5; bases outside the gene matches: 16. Germline CDR1 is LNHNV and CDR2 is YYDKDF (reference sequence). Here the CDR3 DNA reads TGTGCCACCAGCACTACCTTTGTTAGCGGGGGTGATGGAGATACGCAGTATTTT. Translating it yields CATSTTFVSGGDGDTQYF.

J is TRBJ2-5 and V is TRBV5-4, with TRBD2 matching 10 bases. The CDR3 spans 18 residues. The J segment lost 0 bases and the V segment lost 4 bases, leaving 12 bases of the junction unmatched. Germline CDR1 is SGHNT and CDR2 is YYREEE (reference sequence). Here the CDR3 DNA reads TGTGCCAGCAGCCCCTGGGCTAGCGGGGGCCCGTACCAAGAGACCCAGTACTTC. It yields the protein CASSPWASGGPYQETQYF.

This chain links TRBV19 with TRBJ2-3; 10 bases agree with TRBD1. The germline gives CDR1 LNHDA, CDR2 SQIVND (reference sequence). The V gene end was trimmed by 1 base and the J gene end by 9 bases; junction bases not matched to a gene: 13. The CDR3 spans 17 residues. The CDR3 reads CASSIARGQGSGGTQYF. CDR3 bases: TGTGCCAGTAGTATAGCTAGGGGACAGGGGTCAGGTGGAACGCAGTATTTT.

The V call is TRBV7-2, the J call TRBJ1-5, with 9 bases that match TRBD1. This CDR3 is built from 17 residues. Germline loops: CDR1 SGHTA, CDR2 FQGNSA. J lost 6 bases, V lost 1 base, and 10 bases had no gene match. DNA of the CDR3: TGTGCCAGCAGCTTAGTTGGGGGACAGGGTACCTCTCAGCCCCAGCATTTT. It is translated as CASSLVGGQGTSQPQHF. Full variable domain (remainder filled in from reference TRBV7-2 and TRBJ1-5): GAGVSQSPSNKVTEKGKDVELRCDPISGHTALYWYRQSLGQGLEFLIYFQGNSAPDKSGLPSDRFSAERTGGSVSTLTIQRTQQEDSAVYLCASSLVGGQGTSQPQHFGDGTRLSIL.

The chain employs TRBV5-1 and TRBJ1-6; D is undetermined. Germline loops: CDR1 SGHRS, CDR2 YFSETQ. The CDR3 contains 16 residues. V was trimmed by 0 bases and J by 5 bases, leaving 12 bases between them. DNA for the CDR3: TGCGCCAGCAGCTTGGTGGCGGGTAGCGATAATTCACCCCTCCACTTT. This sequence encodes CASSLVAGSDNSPLHF.

This chain uses TRBV10-3 with TRBJ2-3; TRBD2 is a possible D gene (6 bases). CDR1 and CDR2 from the germline V gene are ENHRY and SYGVKD. Trimming took 7 bases from V and 3 from J, leaving 11 bases between them. The CDR3 runs to 13 residues. As DNA, the CDR3 is TGTGCCATCATGTCGGGGGAAACAGATACGCAGTATTTT. As protein: CAIMSGETDTQYF.

The chain couples TRBV14 to TRBJ1-1; D not certain. V dropped 0 bases and J dropped 0 bases, with 8 bases sitting between them. Looked up from germline, CDR1 is SGHDN and CDR2 is FVKESK. This CDR3 spans 15 amino acids. CDR3 in amino acids: CASSQDVNLNTEAFF. Written as DNA, the CDR3 is TGTGCCAGCAGCCAAGATGTGAACTTGAACACTGAAGCTTTCTTT.

CDR3 sequence reads: CAIAGGDTDTQYF. The CDR3, as DNA: TGTGCCATCGCCGGAGGGGACACAGATACGCAGTATTTT. The rearrangement uses TRBV27 and TRBJ2-3; a weak D match, TRBD2 (6 bases). The length of the CDR3 is 13 residues. Trimming took 10 bases from V and 2 from J, leaving 13 bases between them. Germline lookup yields CDR1 MNHEY and CDR2 SMNVEV (reference sequence).

This chain joins TRBV2 and TRBJ2-1; 14 bases are shared with TRBD2. The CDR3 contains 17 residues. J lost 0 bases, V lost 6 bases, and 4 bases had no gene match. CDR1 and CDR2 from the germline V gene are SNHLY and FYNNEI. The CDR3 nucleotides read TGTGCCAGCAGGGGGGGGACTAGCGGGAGCTCCTACAATGAGCAGTTCTTC. The encoded protein is CASRGGTSGSSYNEQFF. The variable domain in full, completed from reference TRBV2 and TRBJ2-1, reads EPEVTQTPSHQVTQMGQEVILRCVPISNHLYFYWYRQILGQKVEFLVSFYNNEISEKSEIFDDQFSVERPDGSNFTLKIRSTKLEDSAMYFCASRGGTSGSSYNEQFFGPGTRLTVL.

This chain joins TRBV5-6 and TRBJ1-6, with TRBD1 as a possible D gene (6 bases). CDR3 size: 15 residues. Looked up from germline, CDR1 is SGHDT and CDR2 is YYEEEE. Trimming cost V 0 bases and J 10 bases, with 14 bases left between them. CDR3: CASSLGGGLRSPLHF. The CDR3 DNA reads as TGTGCCAGCAGCTTGGGCGGGGGGCTTAGGTCACCCCTCCACTTT. The full variable domain, with the rest looked up from reference TRBV5-6 and TRBJ1-6, is DAGVTQSPTHLIKTRGQQVTLRCSPKSGHDTVSWYQQALGQGPQFIFQYYEEEERQRGNFPDRFSGHQFPNYSSELNVNALLLGDSALYLCASSLGGGLRSPLHFGNGTRLTVT.

The chain joins TRBV30 to TRBJ1-1, with a possible D match to TRBD1 (6 bases). Between the trimmed V and J ends, which lost 0 bases and 7 bases, there was a span of 15 bases. This CDR3 contains 14 residues. In germline, CDR1 is GTSNPN, CDR2 SVGIG (reference sequence). The CDR3 region is CAWSVLGTFIEAFF. The DNA for the CDR3 is TGTGCCTGGAGTGTCTTAGGGACATTTATTGAAGCTTTCTTT.

This clone was detected only once. The chain is built from TRBV19 and TRBJ2-4; a possible D gene is TRBD2 (6 bases). This CDR3 region has 15 residues. The V end was cut by 8 bases, the J end by 0 bases, with 14 bases between. Germline CDR1 LNHDA, CDR2 SQIVND (reference sequence). The CDR3 here is CASAVRGVAKNIQYF. CDR3 DNA sequence: TGTGCCAGTGCCGTTCGCGGGGTAGCCAAAAACATTCAGTACTTC. Using reference TRBV19 and TRBJ2-4 for the parts outside the CDR3, the full variable domain is DGGITQSPKYLFRKEGQNVTLSCEQNLNHDAMYWYRQDPGQGLRLIYYSQIVNDFQKGDIAEGYSVSREKKESFPLTVTSAQKNPTAFYLCASAVRGVAKNIQYFGAGTRLSVL.